The 20 T cell receptor delta chains below come from one sample, sequenced in a study of gamma-delta chains in newborns, infants, children. TCRdb re-processed the reads using CATT. The sample carries about 7,600 delta-chain clones, 0.55% to 0.7% recorded once. Source material: blood. These receptors were obtained from a child who was a newborn, infant or young child, either healthy, febrile or measles-vaccinated (not recorded which).

This clone was found a few times. The protein TCRdb gives is from a much larger clone and does not agree with this DNA's translation at residue 16, likely a read error; the protein shown here comes from the DNA. The J gene is TRDJ3, the V gene TRDV2, with TRDD3 identical over 13 bases. Germline V gene sequence: CDR1 GEAIGNYY, CDR2 EKD. There are 19 residues in the CDR3. The CDR3 sequence: CACDTVLGDTTWDTRRMFF. As DNA, the CDR3 is TGTGCCTGTGACACGGTACTGGGGGATACGACCTGGGACACCCGACGGATGTTTTTC.

Concerning this clone: The translation of this DNA and the TCRdb protein of a much larger clone differ at residue 10, probably owing to a read error; the protein shown here is translated from the DNA. The rearrangement joins TRDV2 to TRDJ3; 8 nucleotides match TRDD3. After removal of 0 bases from V and 4 bases from J, the junction contained 7 bases not matched to a gene. CDR3 length: 18 residues. The germline V gene has CDR1 GEAIGNYY and CDR2 EKD. CDR3 DNA: TGTGCCTGTGACACCGTCTCTGGGGGACATTGGGACACCCGACAGATGTTTTTC. This sequence encodes CACDTVSGGHWDTRQMFF.

This clone occurred a few times. TCRdb's protein for this DNA is that of a much larger clone and differs from the translation at residue 16, likely a read error; the protein shown is the DNA translation. The chain is built from TRDV2 and TRDJ3; 9 bases line up with TRDD3. The CDR3 is 18 residues long. Germline-derived CDR1 and CDR2 are GEAIGNYY and EKD. The CDR3 bases are TGTGCCTGTGACATACTGGGGGAAGACTCCTGGGACACCCGACAGACGTTTTTC. Encoded protein: CACDILGEDSWDTRQTFF.

This clone has only a few counts. A much larger clone lies a single base off, so this may be a read error. J is TRDJ3 and V is TRDV2, with 7 nucleotides matching TRDD3. This CDR3 is 18 amino acids long. Germline V gives CDR1 GEAIGNYY, CDR2 EKD. V shed 2 bases and J 0 bases; nucleotides not matched to a gene: 6. DNA for the CDR3: TGTGCCTGTGACAATACTGGGGCTCCCTCCTGGGACACCCGACAGATGTTTTTC. It is translated as CACDNTGAPSWDTRQMFF.

About this clone: A far larger clone is one nucleotide away, so this likely arose from a read error. Other nucleotide sequences from this sample produce the same CDR3. J is TRDJ2 and V is TRDV2; 10 nucleotides agree with TRDD3. CDR1 GEAIGNYY and CDR2 EKD come from the germline V gene. This CDR3 contains 18 residues. V shed 3 bases, J shed 6 bases, and the junction held 15 bases outside the gene matches. As DNA, the CDR3 is TGTGCCTGTGACGAGATGGGGGATACCTCTTTGCTGTCAGCACAACTCTTCTTT. This codes for CACDEMGDTSLLSAQLFF.

About this clone: TCRdb pairs this DNA with a much larger clone's protein that differs at residue 4, likely a read error; the protein shown was translated from the DNA. V usage is TRDV2 and J usage is TRDJ3, with TRDD3 matching over 12 bases. Per germline, CDR1 GEAIGNYY and CDR2 EKD. This CDR3 contains 18 residues. With V trimmed by 5 bases and J by 0 bases, 4 bases remained unmatched. The CDR3 reads CACGTGGYSSWDTRQMFF. DNA for the CDR3: TGTGCCTGTGGCACTGGGGGATACAGCTCCTGGGACACCCGACAGATGTTTTTC.

With regard to this clone: This may arise from a read error, as a much more abundant clone is one base away. Other DNA sequences in this specimen translate into the identical CDR3. This sequence joins TRDV2 and TRDJ1; TRDD3 matches 12 bases. The trim removed 3 bases at V and 0 bases at J, leaving 4 bases unmatched. Germline CDR1 reads GEAIGNYY; CDR2 reads EKD. This CDR3 contains 16 residues. This chain's CDR3 is CACDVLGDTYTDKLIF. The CDR3 DNA reads TGTGCCTGTGACGTGCTGGGGGATACGTACACCGATAAACTCATCTTT.

There are a few counts of this clone. The TCRdb protein comes from a much larger clone and disagrees with this DNA's translation at residue 4, likely due to a read error; the protein given here is derived from the DNA. The J gene is TRDJ3, the V gene TRDV2; 8 positions agree with TRDD3. CDR3 length equals 20 residues. Germline loops: CDR1 GEAIGNYY, CDR2 EKD. V shed 5 bases, J shed 1 base, and the junction held 15 bases outside the gene matches. CDR3 in DNA: TGTGCCTGTGGCGAAATACTGGGGGCCACCATTTCCTGGGACACCCGACAGATGTTTTTC. As protein: CACGEILGATISWDTRQMFF.

The chain links TRDV2 to TRDJ3, with 11 bases fitting TRDD3. The CDR3 consists of 19 residues. The germline gives CDR1 GEAIGNYY, CDR2 EKD. Trimming cost V 3 bases and J 0 bases; bases outside gene matches: 6. CDR3 nucleotides: TGTGCCTGTGACCCCGCACTGGGGGATAGCTCCTGGGACACCCGACAGATGTTTTTC. It is translated as CACDPALGDSSWDTRQMFF.

Comments on this clone: Translating this DNA gives a protein that differs at residue 19 from the TCRdb one, which belongs to a much larger clone; a read error is likely, and the protein shown is this translation. The V gene is TRDV2, the J gene TRDJ3, with TRDD3 matching over 13 bases. From germline, CDR1 is GEAIGNYY and CDR2 EKD. The CDR3 is 20 amino acids. The CDR3: CACDKVLGDTLSWDTRQMIF. The CDR3 nucleotides are TGTGCCTGTGACAAAGTACTGGGGGATACGCTCTCCTGGGACACCCGACAGATGATTTTC.

By its share, this clone is medium-sized. V gene TRDV2 combines with J gene TRDJ3, with 8 positions matching TRDD3. The CDR3 loop spans 19 amino acids. The germline V gene encodes CDR1 GEAIGNYY and CDR2 EKD. V was pared by 7 bases and J by 4 bases, with 17 bases of the junction left unmatched. The CDR3 region has the DNA TGTGCCTGGGGTATTGGAACTGGGGGCCGGACTTGGGACACCCGACAGATGTTTTTC. This gives the protein CAWGIGTGGRTWDTRQMFF.

There are many counts of this clone. This likely traces to a read error, being one base from a far larger clone. In the same sample, other DNA sequences code for this CDR3. The genes are TRDV2 and TRDJ2, with TRDD3 matching 10 bases. The CDR3 loop spans 14 amino acids. Germline V gene data show CDR1 as GEAIGNYY and CDR2 as EKD. The CDR3 DNA is TGCGCCTGTGACATACTGGGGGATACAGCACAACTCTTCTTT. The encoded protein is CACDILGDTAQLFF.

With regard to this clone: At residue 18, the translated DNA and the protein in TCRdb do not agree; the protein given here is derived from the DNA. The genes are TRDV3 and TRDJ1; TRDD2 or TRDD3 may be the D gene (5 bases each). Germline V gene sequence: CDR1 TVYSNPD, CDR2 GDNSRS (reference sequence). This CDR3 region has 20 residues. The CDR3 sequence: CACPGTFGGQLRGDTDKPIF. The CDR3 DNA sequence: TGTGCCTGTCCTGGGACCTTCGGGGGCCAACTAAGAGGGGACACCGATAAACCCATCTTT. Full variable domain (outside the CDR3, taken from reference TRDV3 and TRDJ1): CDKVTQSSPDQTVASGSEVVLLCTYDTVYSNPDLFWYRIRPDYSFQFVFYGDNSRSEGADFTQGRFSVKHILTQKAFHLVISPVRTEDSATYYCACPGTFGGQLRGDTDKPIFGKGTRVTVEP.

This clone has a count of ten or more. The rearrangement links TRDV2 to TRDJ3, with 12 bases that match TRDD3. This CDR3 region has 21 residues. Germline V gene data show CDR1 as GEAIGNYY and CDR2 as EKD. Trimming cost V 0 bases and J 0 bases; bases outside gene matches: 8. CDR3 sequence reads: CACDTGTGGYPSSWDTRQMFF. The CDR3 region has the DNA TGTGCCTGTGACACCGGGACTGGGGGATACCCCAGCTCCTGGGACACCCGACAGATGTTTTTC.

This clone was found a few times. A much larger clone sits a single nucleotide away, making a read error possible. The J gene is TRDJ3, the V gene TRDV2, with 7 bases matching TRDD3. After removal of 1 base from V and 2 bases from J, the junction contained 13 bases not matched to a gene. The germline CDR1 and CDR2 sequences are GEAIGNYY and EKD. There are 20 residues in the CDR3. This chain's CDR3 is CACDTLGGQWVPWDTRQMFF. CDR3 DNA: TGTGCCTGTGACACGCTGGGGGGCCAATGGGTACCCTGGGACACCCGACAGATGTTTTTC.

This clone was detected only a few times. Its ends do not fully match the called genes, so a read error is possible. V usage is TRDV2 and J usage is TRDJ3; 12 bases are a match to TRDD3. CDR1 is GEAIGNYY and CDR2 is EKD in the germline V gene. This CDR3 has 21 amino acids. CDR3 coding DNA: TGTGCCTGTGACACCCTCGGTCTGGGGGATACGCAGACCTGGGGCACCCGACAGATGTTTTTC. It specifies CACDTLGLGDTQTWGTRQMFF.

About this clone itself: Just one base apart from a much larger clone, this may be a read error. Within the sample, other DNA sequences also encode this same CDR3. The chain is built from TRDV2 and TRDJ3; D might be TRDD3 (6 bases). Germline V lookup: CDR1 GEAIGNYY, CDR2 EKD. CDR3 size: 20 residues. Trimming pared 0 bases from V and 0 bases from J, leaving 17 bases between. CDR3 loop: CACDTVLGDTSSWDTRQMFF. The CDR3 DNA reads as TGTGCCTGTGACACCGTACTGGGAGATACCAGCTCCTGGGACACCCGACAGATGTTTTTC.

As for this clone: The DNA is omitted, as the CDR3 cannot be located on it reliably, and the CDR3 follows TCRdb's listing. Other DNA sequences in the same sample also yield this CDR3. The CDR3 is CACDPWGIGSWDTRQMFF. The chain is built from TRDV2 and TRDJ3; TRDD3 is taken as the D call from the table, unchecked against the DNA. The CDR3 totals 18 residues, both ends included. Germline CDR1 GEAIGNYY, CDR2 EKD.

This clone came up a few times. This clone may be a read error of a much larger clone one base away. Other nucleotide sequences in the sample specify the same CDR3. The chain joins TRDV2 to TRDJ3; 10 bases are a match to TRDD3. The CDR3 runs to 17 residues. Germline assignment: CDR1 GEAIGNYY and CDR2 EKD. The CDR3 loop reads CACDSTGGSLDTRQMFF. In DNA, the CDR3 is TGTGCCTGTGACAGTACTGGGGGATCCTTGGACACCCGACAGATGTTTTTC.

As for this clone: Translating this DNA gives a protein that differs at residue 9 from the TCRdb one, which belongs to a much larger clone; a read error is likely, and the protein shown is this translation. J is TRDJ2 and V is TRDV2; D possibly corresponds to TRDD3 (6 bases). Germline V gene data show CDR1 as GEAIGNYY and CDR2 as EKD. This CDR3 has 14 residues. V lost 0 bases to trimming and J lost 7 bases, with 11 bases between them. For the CDR3, the DNA is TGTGCCTGTGACACCGTACCTGGGGTAGCACAACTCTTCTTT. Its translation is CACDTVPGVAQLFF.